The 8 T cell receptor beta chains in this list originate from one sample, sequenced in a study of beta chain features in type 1 diabetes. Investigators reverse transcribed all isolated RNA, so they sequenced expressed TCRB transcripts. Sequenced by immunoSEQ multiplex PCR; TCRdb stores in-frame clones only, minus some. The sample has 450,000 to 550,000 clones, roughly 31% seen once. Sequences were obtained from naive CD4+ T cells from blood. These receptors were collected from a man aged 18 to 30 in good health.

This clone has a handful of counts. The chain combines TRBV7-6 with TRBJ2-7; possibly TRBD1 for D (5 bases). Germline CDR1 and CDR2: SGHVS and FNYEAQ. Trimming took off 0 bases at V and 2 bases at J, with 8 bases between the two ends. The CDR3 loop spans 14 amino acids. The CDR3 DNA sequence: TGTGCCAGCAGCTTAGCACCAGGGACCTACGAGCAGTACTTC. Translation gives CASSLAPGTYEQYF. Looking up the rest from reference TRBV7-6 and TRBJ2-7 gives the full variable domain: GAGVSQSPRYKVTKRGQDVALRCDPISGHVSLYWYRQALGQGPEFLTYFNYEAQQDKSGLPNDRFSAERPEGSISTLTIQRTEQRDSAMYRCASSLAPGTYEQYFGPGTRLTVT.

CDR3 coding DNA: TGCGCCAGCAGCATACAGGGGGCTGCTGGGGCCAACGTCCTGACTTTC. Translated: CASSIQGAAGANVLTF. This sequence joins TRBV5-1 and TRBJ2-6; 9 nucleotides match TRBD1. This CDR3 has 16 residues. Unmatched junction bases numbered 4, after V lost 4 bases and J lost 2 bases. Germline-derived CDR1 and CDR2 are SGHRS and YFSETQ.

V is TRBV2 and J is TRBJ2-4, with D unresolved. The CDR3 extends over 13 amino acids. Per germline, CDR1 SNHLY and CDR2 FYNNEI. V lost 5 bases, J lost 0 bases, and 5 bases lay in between. Here the CDR3 reads CASSRLAKNIQYF. In DNA form, the CDR3 reads TGTGCCAGCAGTCGCCTAGCCAAAAACATTCAGTACTTC.

This clone has more than one count but fewer than ten. This CDR3 reads CAWSVLGVEQFF. DNA of the CDR3: TGTGCCTGGAGTGTCTTAGGGGTTGAGCAGTTCTTC. The V gene is TRBV30, the J gene TRBJ2-1, with a possible D match to TRBD1 (5 bases). This CDR3 has 12 residues. Trimming took 0 bases from V and 9 from J, leaving 9 bases between them. CDR1 and CDR2 from the germline V gene are GTSNPN and SVGIG (reference sequence).

Comments on this clone: The same CDR3 can be traced to other DNA sequences in this sample. V gene TRBV29-1 combines with J gene TRBJ2-7, with 7 bases identical to TRBD2. This CDR3 is built from 12 residues. CDR1 is SQVTM, CDR2 ANQGSEA, per germline. V trimming: 4 bases; J trimming: 0 bases; junction bases outside the gene matches: 0. CDR3 DNA: TGCAGCGTTGCTAGCGGCTCCTACGAGCAGTACTTC. It specifies CSVASGSYEQYF.

The chain carries TRBV7-9 and TRBJ2-7; D is unclear. V lost 5 bases, J lost 4 bases, and 6 bases lay in between. Germline V gene lookup returns CDR1 SEHNR and CDR2 FQNEAQ (reference sequence). This CDR3 spans 11 amino acids. CDR3 in amino acids: CASSPQYEQYF. CDR3 sequence (DNA): TGTGCCAGCAGCCCACAATACGAGCAGTACTTC.

The chain combines TRBV7-2 with TRBJ1-1; unclear D gene. The ends were cut back, 1 base at V and 1 base at J, with 7 bases in the middle. The CDR3 sequence is 14 residues long. Germline CDR1 and CDR2: SGHTA and FQGNSA. CDR3 in amino acids: CASSLGLGNTEAFF. In nucleotides, the CDR3 is TGTGCCAGCAGCTTAGGGCTAGGGAACACTGAAGCTTTCTTT. The full variable domain, completed using reference TRBV7-2 and TRBJ1-1, is GAGVSQSPSNKVTEKGKDVELRCDPISGHTALYWYRQSLGQGLEFLIYFQGNSAPDKSGLPSDRFSAERTGGSVSTLTIQRTQQEDSAVYLCASSLGLGNTEAFFGQGTRLTVV.

This clone was counted only a few times. The V call is TRBV7-2, the J call TRBJ1-4, with a weak D call TRBD1 (5 bases). The V and J ends lost 0 bases and 5 bases respectively, with 10 bases between them. Germline lookup yields CDR1 SGHTA and CDR2 FQGNSA. The CDR3 contains 15 residues. In nucleotides, the CDR3 is TGTGCCAGCAGCTTAGCGGGGGTCTCGAATGAAAAACTGTTTTTT. This codes for CASSLAGVSNEKLFF.